The rows below give T cell receptor beta chains drawn from one sample of a study of vaccination effects on CD4 cells after COVID-19. Only in-frame clones appear in the TCRdb table, and some are missing; sequencing was by immunoSEQ multiplex PCR. The sample contains some 74,000 clones, about 81% of which appear only once. No antigen has been assigned to these receptors. The sequences come from CD4+ T cells from PBMCs cultured with HCoV-229E spike peptides, collected after COVID-19 vaccination. These receptors all come from a human donor who received a COVID-19 vaccine. CDR3s include the opening cysteine and the closing phenylalanine or tryptophan. A D gene is named only where the DNA matches it firmly. Rows may omit the clone size; those that give it use once, few, many or a size class.

j_call,clone_size,v_call,d_call,cdr3_nt,cdr3_aa
TRBJ2-1,NA,TRBV5-1,NA,TGCGCCAGCAGCTTGGGGGGTGGCGCCTCCTACAATGAGCAGTTCTTC,CASSLGGGASYNEQFF
TRBJ1-1,NA,TRBV5-1,TRBD1,TGCGCCAGCAGCTTGGCACAATCGACAGGGGCTGCAGCTTTCTTT,CASSLAQSTGAAAFF
TRBJ2-5,NA,TRBV15,TRBD2,TGTGCCACCAGCAGAAGAGCTAGCGGGGGGATCCAAGAGACCCAGTACTTC,CATSRRASGGIQETQYF
TRBJ2-2,NA,TRBV19,TRBD1,TGTGCCAGTAGCCAAGGGACAGGGACTGGCGGGGAGCTGTTTTTT,CASSQGTGTGGELFF
TRBJ2-3,NA,TRBV7-3,NA,TGTGCCAGCAGCTTAATGGGACTCCTCACAGATACGCAGTATTTT,CASSLMGLLTDTQYF
TRBJ1-4,NA,TRBV2,NA,TGTGCCAGCAGACCGACAGGTGGTTTTGAAAAACTGTTTTTT,CASRPTGGFEKLFF
TRBJ2-2,few,TRBV7-8,NA,TGTGCCAGCAGCCGGGAATTCACCGGGGAGCTGTTTTTT,CASSREFTGELFF
TRBJ2-5,NA,TRBV19,NA,TGTGCCAGTAGTATTGACACCCAAGAGACCCAGTACTTC,CASSIDTQETQYF
TRBJ2-3,NA,TRBV3-1/TRBV3-2,NA,TGTGCCAGCAGCCCGACCACTAGCACAGATACGCAGTATTTT,CASSPTTSTDTQYF
TRBJ1-5,NA,TRBV19,NA,TGTGCCAGTAGTATTCAGGGCGGTCAGCCCCAGCATTTT,CASSIQGGQPQHF
TRBJ1-2,NA,TRBV5-6,NA,TGTGCCAGCAGCTTCTCACAGGTCTATGGCTACACCTTC,CASSFSQVYGYTF
TRBJ2-1,NA,TRBV6-5,TRBD1,TGTGCCAGCAGTTACCTCAGGGGGTCAGAGAATGAGCAGTTCTTC,CASSYLRGSENEQFF
TRBJ2-3,once,TRBV5-8,NA,TGTGCCAGCAGGGGAGGATACCCCGATACGCAGTATTTT,CASRGGYPDTQYF
TRBJ1-5,NA,TRBV12-3/TRBV12-4,NA,TGTGCCAGCAGGCAGGGGAGGAATCAGCCCCAGCATTTT,CASRQGRNQPQHF
TRBJ1-4,once,TRBV12-3/TRBV12-4,TRBD1,TGTGCCAGCAGTTTAACAGGGGCGGGAAAACTGTTTTTT,CASSLTGAGKLFF
TRBJ2-3,NA,TRBV30,NA,TGTGCCTGTCCACAATCCGGGACCAGTTTTGGAACGCAGTATTTT,CACPQSGTSFGTQYF
TRBJ2-3,NA,TRBV5-1,TRBD1,TGCGCCAGCAGCTGGGGGACAGCCCAAACAGATACGCAGTATTTT,CASSWGTAQTDTQYF
TRBJ1-5,NA,TRBV5-5,NA,TGTGCCAGCAGCTTAAGGGCAGGGGTAGGCCAGCCCCAGCATTTT,CASSLRAGVGQPQHF
TRBJ2-3,NA,TRBV30,NA,TGTGCCTGGACCCAGACAGGGACTAGCACAGATACGCAGTATTTT,CAWTQTGTSTDTQYF
TRBJ2-2,NA,TRBV24-1,TRBD1,TGTGCCACCAGTGATTGGAGCCGGGACAGGGGGAACACCGGGGAGCTGTTTTTT,CATSDWSRDRGNTGELFF
TRBJ2-5,once,TRBV6-5,NA,TGTGCCAGCAGGAAGACCAGATCACTGGAGACCCAGTACTTC,CASRKTRSLETQYF
TRBJ2-4,few,TRBV24-1,NA,TGTGCCAACGGCCCAGCCAAAAACATTCAGTACTTC,CANGPAKNIQYF
TRBJ2-3,NA,TRBV12-3/TRBV12-4,NA,TGTGCCAGCAGTTTTTATGGGGAAGATACGCAGTATTTT,CASSFYGEDTQYF
TRBJ2-1,NA,TRBV5-1,TRBD2,TGCGCCAGCAGCTCCTTTGCGGGGGGGCTGGGTGAGCAGTTCTTC,CASSSFAGGLGEQFF
TRBJ1-2,NA,TRBV7-2,TRBD1,TGTGCCAGCAGCCCAGCCTCCGGGACAGCGTATGGCTACACCTTC,CASSPASGTAYGYTF
TRBJ2-2,once,TRBV6-5,TRBD1,TGTGCCAGCAGTCGACGCGCAGGGGGCACCGGGGAGCTGTTTTTT,CASSRRAGGTGELFF
TRBJ2-2,NA,TRBV30,TRBD1,TGTGCCTGGAGTGCCTCCGGACAGGGCGCCGGGGAGCTGTTTTTT,CAWSASGQGAGELFF
TRBJ2-5,NA,TRBV2,NA,TGTGCCAGCAGTTCTCAGGGGCGGTCAGCTAGTGTGACCCAGTACTTC,CASSSQGRSASVTQYF
TRBJ1-4,NA,TRBV25-1,NA,TGTGCCAGCAGTGAATTTTTTGTGGGATTTGGTGCTTATGAAAAACTGTTTTTT,CASSEFFVGFGAYEKLFF